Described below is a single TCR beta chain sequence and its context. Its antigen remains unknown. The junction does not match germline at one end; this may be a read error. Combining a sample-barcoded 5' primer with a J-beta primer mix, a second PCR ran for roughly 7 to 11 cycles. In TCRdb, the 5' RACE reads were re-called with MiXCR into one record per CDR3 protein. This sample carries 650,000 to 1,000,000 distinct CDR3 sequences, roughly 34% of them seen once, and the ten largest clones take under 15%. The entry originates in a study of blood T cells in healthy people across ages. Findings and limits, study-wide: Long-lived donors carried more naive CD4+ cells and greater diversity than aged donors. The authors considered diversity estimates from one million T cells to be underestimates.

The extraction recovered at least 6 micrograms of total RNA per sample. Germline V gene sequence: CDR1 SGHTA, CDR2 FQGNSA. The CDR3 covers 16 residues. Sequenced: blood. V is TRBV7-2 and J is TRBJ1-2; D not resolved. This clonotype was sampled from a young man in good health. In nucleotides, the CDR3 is TGTGCCAGCAGCTTAAGTTCAGTAGCCCAGAACTATGGCTACATCTTC. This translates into CASSLSSVAQNYGYIF.